A selection of T cell receptor beta chains follows, all from one sample in a study of beta chain features in type 1 diabetes. Assay used: immunoSEQ multiplex PCR; TCRdb lists only in-frame clones, some missing. There are about 410,000 clones in the sample; around 13% occur only once, and about 0.04% lies in the top ten. Sequencing was carried out using naive CD4+ T cells from blood. These receptors all come from a man younger than 45 in good health. The CDR3 runs from the conserved cysteine through the conserved F or W. Fields, in order: V gene, J gene, clone size, D gene, CDR3 protein, CDR3 DNA. A D gene is named only where the DNA matches it firmly. Expanded clones are given a class, and other clones once, few, many or no size at all.

TRBV5-6	TRBJ2-7	NA	NA	CASSGGLGEQYF	TGTGCCAGCAGCGGAGGGCTCGGAGAGCAGTACTTC
TRBV18	TRBJ2-7	NA	TRBD1	CASSQGTDYEQYF	TGTGCCAGCTCTCAGGGGACAGACTACGAGCAGTACTTC
TRBV6-5	TRBJ2-2	NA	NA	CASSGRENTGELFF	TGTGCCAGCAGTGGCCGGGAGAACACCGGGGAGCTGTTTTTT
TRBV18	TRBJ1-1	few	NA	CASSPLQLGEAEAFF	TGTGCCAGCTCACCGCTGCAGTTGGGGGAAGCTGAAGCTTTCTTT
TRBV6-5	TRBJ2-7	NA	NA	CASSYSRRSSSYEQYF	TGTGCCAGCAGTTACTCGAGGCGCTCGAGCTCCTACGAGCAGTACTTC
TRBV6-6	TRBJ1-5	NA	NA	CASTSGGAGNQPQHF	TGTGCCAGCACTTCGGGAGGGGCAGGGAATCAGCCCCAGCATTTT
TRBV25-1	TRBJ1-5	NA	NA	CASSEASNQPQHF	TGTGCCAGCAGTGAAGCTAGCAATCAGCCCCAGCATTTT
TRBV4-3	TRBJ2-1	few	NA	CASSQEWATYNEQFF	TGCGCCAGCAGCCAAGAATGGGCAACTTACAATGAGCAGTTCTTC
TRBV30	TRBJ1-2	NA	NA	CAWSPGYYGYTF	TGTGCCTGGAGTCCCGGGTACTATGGCTACACCTTC
TRBV10-2	TRBJ2-1	NA	NA	CASSLPPAYNEQFF	TGCGCCAGCAGCCTACCTCCGGCCTACAATGAGCAGTTCTTC
TRBV4-1	TRBJ2-1	NA	TRBD2	CASSQGSAGGPKNEQFF	TGCGCCAGCAGCCAAGGCTCAGCGGGGGGGCCAAAAAATGAGCAGTTCTTC
TRBV7-2	TRBJ2-1	few	NA	CASSRKNEQFF	TGTGCCAGCAGCAGAAAGAATGAGCAGTTCTTC
TRBV14	TRBJ2-1	few	NA	CASSPPAGNGGNEQFF	TGTGCCAGCAGCCCCCCGGCGGGGAATGGTGGCAATGAGCAGTTCTTC
TRBV7-6	TRBJ1-2	few	NA	CASSSGVYGYTF	TGTGCCAGCAGTTCGGGGGTCTACGGCTACACCTTC
TRBV7-9	TRBJ2-5	NA	NA	CASSLALRQETQYF	TGTGCCAGCAGCTTAGCGTTACGGCAAGAGACCCAGTACTTC
TRBV4-2	TRBJ1-5	few	NA	CASSQGQGHQPQHF	TGTGCCAGCAGCCAGGGGCAGGGTCATCAGCCCCAGCATTTT
TRBV5-1	TRBJ2-2	NA	TRBD1	CASSQGQEGTGELFF	TGCGCCAGCAGCCAGGGACAGGAGGGCACCGGGGAGCTGTTTTTT
TRBV2	TRBJ2-7	NA	NA	CASRTGPSLTYEQYF	TGTGCCAGCAGGACAGGACCTTCCCTTACCTACGAGCAGTACTTC
TRBV29-1	TRBJ1-1	NA	NA	CSVEGGGLAFF	TGCAGCGTTGAAGGGGGCGGGTTGGCTTTCTTT
TRBV6-6	TRBJ2-7	NA	NA	CASSYEFLYEQYF	TGTGCCAGCAGTTACGAATTCCTCTACGAGCAGTACTTC
TRBV5-1	TRBJ2-1	NA	TRBD2	CASSLSGSNGNEQFF	TGCGCCAGCAGCTTGAGCGGGAGTAACGGAAATGAGCAGTTCTTC
TRBV7-9	TRBJ2-4	NA	NA	CASSLAGSLAKNIQYF	TGTGCCAGCAGCTTAGCGGGTTCCCTAGCCAAAAACATTCAGTACTTC
TRBV18	TRBJ2-4	few	NA	CASSPIGGSPLLDIQYF	TGTGCCAGCTCACCAATCGGTGGTAGTCCCCTCTTGGACATTCAGTACTTC
TRBV7-9	TRBJ2-3	NA	NA	CASIQRRLTSTDTQYF	TGTGCCAGCATCCAACGTCGACTGACCAGCACAGATACGCAGTATTTT
TRBV7-9	TRBJ2-7	few	TRBD2	CASSSYPRTSRDEQYF	TGTGCCAGCAGCTCATACCCCAGGACTAGCCGAGACGAGCAGTACTTC
TRBV29-1	TRBJ2-1	NA	TRBD2	CSVGLAPRGEQFF	TGCAGCGTGGGACTAGCGCCCAGAGGTGAGCAGTTCTTC
TRBV7-9	TRBJ1-1	NA	NA	CASSLVREAFF	TGTGCCAGCAGCTTAGTCAGAGAAGCTTTCTTT
TRBV5-1	TRBJ2-1	NA	NA	CASSLAGTPNEQFF	TGCGCCAGCAGCTTGGCAGGGACTCCCAATGAGCAGTTCTTC
TRBV7-2	TRBJ2-3	NA	TRBD2	CASSRRVASGGNTQYF	TGTGCCAGCAGCCGGCGGGTGGCTAGCGGGGGGAATACGCAGTATTTT
TRBV30	TRBJ1-1	few	NA	CAWSVRTGTEAFF	TGTGCCTGGAGTGTACGGACGGGCACTGAAGCTTTCTTT
TRBV7-2	TRBJ2-3	NA	NA	CASSLGPTDTQYF	TGTGCCAGCAGCTTAGGACCCACAGATACGCAGTATTTT
TRBV7-2	TRBJ2-3	few	TRBD2	CASNLPRRGGLVTDTQYF	TGTGCCAGCAACCTCCCTCGGCGGGGGGGCCTCGTCACAGATACGCAGTATTTT
TRBV11-3	TRBJ2-1	few	NA	CASSYLTSSYNEQFF	TGTGCCAGCAGCTACCTTACGAGCTCCTACAATGAGCAGTTCTTC
TRBV30	TRBJ1-3	NA	NA	CAWSMGNTIYF	TGTGCCTGGAGTATGGGAAACACCATATATTTT
TRBV6-1	TRBJ2-2	few	NA	CASGRAANTGELFF	TGTGCCAGCGGTAGGGCAGCGAACACCGGGGAGCTGTTTTTT
TRBV30	TRBJ1-5	NA	TRBD1	CAWRPPGQGIYSNQPQHF	TGTGCCTGGAGACCGCCGGGACAGGGGATCTATAGCAATCAGCCCCAGCATTTT
TRBV2	TRBJ1-1	few	NA	CASTLIRTEAFF	TGTGCCAGCACACTTATACGCACTGAAGCTTTCTTT